What follows are 4 T cell receptor beta chains derived from one specimen sequenced in a study of Ad26.COV2.S vaccination and SARS-CoV-2 variants. The method was immunoSEQ multiplex PCR; TCRdb's version includes in-frame clones alone and lacks a portion of them. The data contain roughly 500,000 clones, roughly 89% of them seen just once; the ten biggest clones take up approximately 2.5%. Regarding treatment: around 19 received Ad26.COV2.S at low or high dose, single or two shots; about 5 received placebo; per-sample allocation not given. Samples analyzed were those drawn on day 63 after the first vaccine or placebo injection. The sequences come from peripheral blood, collected in a trial of Ad26.COV2.S vaccine versus placebo. These receptors were obtained from a person between 18 and 60 years old who received the Ad26.COV2.S COVID-19 vaccine or a placebo.

The chain joins TRBV15 to TRBJ2-2; TRBD1 aligns across 7 bases. Per the germline V gene, CDR1 is LNHNV and CDR2 is YYDKDF (reference sequence). The J segment lost 6 bases and the V segment lost 5 bases, leaving 12 bases of the junction unmatched. The CDR3 runs to 16 residues. CDR3 DNA sequence: TGTGCCACCAGCTCCCCACTTTGGACAGGTCCCGGGGAGCTGTTTTTT. Translation: CATSSPLWTGPGELFF.

The gene calls are TRBV6-5 and TRBJ2-3; D gene ambiguous. Trimming left V 2 bases short and J 4 bases short, with 7 bases between. CDR1 and CDR2 from the germline V gene are MNHEY and SVGAGI. The CDR3 sequence is 13 residues long. CDR3 in amino acids: CASSYAGSDTQYF. DNA for the CDR3: TGTGCCAGCAGTTACGCAGGCTCAGATACGCAGTATTTT.

J is TRBJ1-4 and V is TRBV4-1; D not certain. The CDR3 consists of 14 residues. V was cut by 2 bases and J by 5 bases, with 9 bases left in between. The V gene's germline CDR1 is MGHRA and CDR2 YSYEKL. CDR3 loop: CASSQQGRNEKLFF. Written as DNA, the CDR3 is TGCGCCAGCAGCCAACAAGGACGCAATGAAAAACTGTTTTTT.

This clone was seen a single time. The chain carries TRBV6-4 and TRBJ1-2; 8 bases match TRBD1. The J segment lost 6 bases and the V segment lost 6 bases, leaving 6 bases of the junction unmatched. Germline lookup yields CDR1 MRHNA and CDR2 SNTAGT. There are 13 residues in the CDR3. The CDR3 protein is CASSRTGKDGYTF. For the CDR3, the DNA is TGTGCCAGCAGCCGGACAGGGAAGGATGGCTACACCTTC.